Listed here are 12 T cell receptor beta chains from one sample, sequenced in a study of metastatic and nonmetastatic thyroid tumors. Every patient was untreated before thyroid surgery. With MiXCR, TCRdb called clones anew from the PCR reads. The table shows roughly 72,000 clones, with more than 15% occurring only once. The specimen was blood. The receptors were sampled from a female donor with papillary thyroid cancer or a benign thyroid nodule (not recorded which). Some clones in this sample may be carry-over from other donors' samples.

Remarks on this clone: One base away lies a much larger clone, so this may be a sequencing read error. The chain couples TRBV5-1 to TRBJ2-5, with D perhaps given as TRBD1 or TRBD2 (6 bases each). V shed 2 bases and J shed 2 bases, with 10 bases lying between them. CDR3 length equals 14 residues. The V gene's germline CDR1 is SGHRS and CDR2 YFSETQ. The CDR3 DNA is TGCGCCAGCAGCTTACGGGGGCCACAAGAGACCCAGTACTTC. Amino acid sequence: CASSLRGPQETQYF. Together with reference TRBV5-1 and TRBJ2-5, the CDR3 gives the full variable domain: KAGVTQTPRYLIKTRGQQVTLSCSPISGHRSVSWYQQTPGQGLQFLFEYFSETQRNKGNFPGRFSGRQFSNSRSEMNVSTLELGDSALYLCASSLRGPQETQYFGPGTRLLVL.

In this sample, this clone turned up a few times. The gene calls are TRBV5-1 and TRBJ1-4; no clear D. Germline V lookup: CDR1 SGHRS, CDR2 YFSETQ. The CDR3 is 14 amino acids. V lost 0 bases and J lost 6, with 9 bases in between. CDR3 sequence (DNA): TGCGCCAGCAGCTTGGGGGGAGGTGATGAAAAACTGTTTTTT. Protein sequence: CASSLGGGDEKLFF. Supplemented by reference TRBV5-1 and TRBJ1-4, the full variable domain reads KAGVTQTPRYLIKTRGQQVTLSCSPISGHRSVSWYQQTPGQGLQFLFEYFSETQRNKGNFPGRFSGRQFSNSRSEMNVSTLELGDSALYLCASSLGGGDEKLFFGSGTQLSVL.

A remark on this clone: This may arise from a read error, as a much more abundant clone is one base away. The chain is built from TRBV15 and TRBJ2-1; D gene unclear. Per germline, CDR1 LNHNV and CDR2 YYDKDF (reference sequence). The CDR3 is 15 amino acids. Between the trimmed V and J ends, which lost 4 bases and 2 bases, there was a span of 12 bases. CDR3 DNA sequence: TGTGCCACCAGCAAATTTGAGTGTCCCTACAATGAGCAGTTCTTC. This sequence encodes CATSKFECPYNEQFF.

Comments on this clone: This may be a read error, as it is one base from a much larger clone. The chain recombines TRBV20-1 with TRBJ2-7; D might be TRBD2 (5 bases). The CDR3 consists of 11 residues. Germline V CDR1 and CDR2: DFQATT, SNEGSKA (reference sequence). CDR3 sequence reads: CRPVGVYEQYF. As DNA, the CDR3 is TGCAGGCCAGTGGGAGTTTACGAGCAGTACTTC.

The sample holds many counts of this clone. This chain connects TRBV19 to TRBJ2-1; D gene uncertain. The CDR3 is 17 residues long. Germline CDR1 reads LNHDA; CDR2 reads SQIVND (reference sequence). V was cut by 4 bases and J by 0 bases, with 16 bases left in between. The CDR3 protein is CASSTIMAPSSYNEQFF. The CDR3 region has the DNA TGTGCCAGTAGTACCATTATGGCCCCGAGCTCCTACAATGAGCAGTTCTTC.

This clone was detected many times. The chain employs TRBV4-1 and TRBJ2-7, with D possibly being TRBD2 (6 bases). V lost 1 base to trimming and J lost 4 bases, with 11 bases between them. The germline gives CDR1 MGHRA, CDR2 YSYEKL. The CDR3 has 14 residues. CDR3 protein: CASSQVTGAYEQYF. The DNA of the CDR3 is TGCGCCAGCAGCCAAGTAACGGGAGCTTACGAGCAGTACTTC.

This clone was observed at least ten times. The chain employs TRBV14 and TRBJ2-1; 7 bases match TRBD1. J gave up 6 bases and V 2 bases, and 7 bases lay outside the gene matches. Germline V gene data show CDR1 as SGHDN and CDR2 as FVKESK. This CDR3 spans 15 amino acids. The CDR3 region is CASSQMSTGSNEQFF. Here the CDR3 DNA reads TGTGCCAGCAGCCAAATGTCGACAGGGAGCAATGAGCAGTTCTTC.

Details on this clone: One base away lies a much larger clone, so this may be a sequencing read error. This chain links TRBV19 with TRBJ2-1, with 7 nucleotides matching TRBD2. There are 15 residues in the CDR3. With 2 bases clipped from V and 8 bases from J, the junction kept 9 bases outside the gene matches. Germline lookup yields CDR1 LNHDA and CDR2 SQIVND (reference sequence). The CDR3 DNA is TGTGCCAGTAGTATAAGACTAGCAGCACACGATGAGCAGTTCTTC. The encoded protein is CASSIRLAAHDEQFF.

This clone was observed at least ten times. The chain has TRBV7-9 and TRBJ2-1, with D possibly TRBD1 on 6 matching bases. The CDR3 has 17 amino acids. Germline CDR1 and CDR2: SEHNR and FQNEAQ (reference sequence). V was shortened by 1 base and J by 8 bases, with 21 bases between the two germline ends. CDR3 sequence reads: CASSLGAGAGSTDEQFF. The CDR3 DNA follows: TGTGCCAGCAGCTTAGGGGCAGGGGCAGGGAGTACCGATGAGCAGTTCTTC.

The CDR3 DNA reads TGTGCCAGCAGCCAATTCTCCGGCGTGAACACTGAAGCTTTCTTT. The encoded protein is CASSQFSGVNTEAFF. The chain joins TRBV3-1 to TRBJ1-1; D ambiguous. In germline, CDR1 is LGHDT, CDR2 YNNKEL (reference sequence). V dropped 2 bases and J dropped 0 bases, with 10 bases sitting between them. This CDR3 is built from 15 residues.

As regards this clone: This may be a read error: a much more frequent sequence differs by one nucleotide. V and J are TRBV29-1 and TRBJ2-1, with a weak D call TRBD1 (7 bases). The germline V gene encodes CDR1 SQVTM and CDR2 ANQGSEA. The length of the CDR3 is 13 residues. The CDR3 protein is CSVGRGQYNEHFF. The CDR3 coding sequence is TGCAGCGTTGGGCGGGGACAGTACAATGAGCATTTCTTC.

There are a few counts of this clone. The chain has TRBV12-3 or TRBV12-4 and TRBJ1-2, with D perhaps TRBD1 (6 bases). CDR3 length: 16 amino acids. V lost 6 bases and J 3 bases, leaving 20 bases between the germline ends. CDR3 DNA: TGTGCCAGCAGCCCCCGGGGGCGAGGGGGACACTATGGCTACACCTTC. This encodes CASSPRGRGGHYGYTF.